This T cell receptor (beta chain) was recovered during a study of blood T cell repertoires in COVID-19. At the level of the study: The samples span acute and convalescent COVID-19 from the United States, Italy and Spain. PBMCs, B-cell-depleted T cells, or T cells were the source of the cDNA or gDNA that made up the material.

Under the authors' procedure: Using reference gene primer amplification, nucleated cell counts were estimated. Generated by immunoSEQ multiplex PCR, the TCRdb table keeps only in-frame clones and is missing some. V, J and clone size are taken as reported in that table, and D and trimming were inferred from the DNA itself. The data show 120,000 to 150,000 clones, with around 81% seen just once and under 3% held by the top ten. The germline V and J ends were trimmed by 4 bases and 5 bases, with 19 bases remaining between them. The CDR3 contains 15 residues. Germline V gene lookup returns CDR1 SGHDT and CDR2 YYEEEE.

The chain combines TRBV5-6 with TRBJ2-7; maybe TRBD1 (6 bases). Sequencing used peripheral blood. The clonotype originates from a woman in her forties with active or convalescent COVID-19. DNA of the CDR3: TGTGCCAGCAGCGCCCCTCCGGGACAAGGGAACGAGCAGTACTTC. It is translated as CASSAPPGQGNEQYF.